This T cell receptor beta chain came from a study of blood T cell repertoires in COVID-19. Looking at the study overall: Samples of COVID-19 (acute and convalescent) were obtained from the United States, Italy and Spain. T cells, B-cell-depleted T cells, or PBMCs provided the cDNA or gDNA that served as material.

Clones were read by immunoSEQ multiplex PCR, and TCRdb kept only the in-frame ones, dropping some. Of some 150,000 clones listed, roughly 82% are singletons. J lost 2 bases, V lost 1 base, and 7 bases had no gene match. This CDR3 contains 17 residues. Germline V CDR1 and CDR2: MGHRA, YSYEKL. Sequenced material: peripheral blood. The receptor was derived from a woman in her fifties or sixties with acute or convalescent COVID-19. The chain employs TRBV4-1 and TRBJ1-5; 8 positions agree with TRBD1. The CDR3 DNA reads TGCGCCAGCAGCCAAGGGCGACAGGGGACGCGCAATCAGCCCCAGCATTTT. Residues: CASSQGRQGTRNQPQHF.